The subject of this entry is one TCR beta chain. The sample belongs to a study of molecular identifiers for immune sequencing clone quantification. A single record per CDR3 protein comes from TCRdb applying MiXCR to the PCR reads. This sample carries 400,000 to 600,000 distinct CDR3 sequences, about a fifth of them seen once, and the ten largest clones take around 0.84%. The sequenced sample was naive CD8+ T cells from blood, with Jurkat cell RNA spiked in. Subset given: FACS-sorted CD8+CD4-CCR7+CD45RA+ naive T cells. The origin of this receptor is a human donor in good health. Some libraries in this study had Jurkat cell RNA spiked in.

The CDR3 protein is CASSLFFGQGVNTGELFF. In nucleotides, the CDR3 is TGTGCCAGCAGCTTATTTTTTGGACAGGGGGTGAACACCGGGGAGCTGTTTTTT. The chain combines TRBV7-6 with TRBJ2-2; TRBD1 matches 10 bases. With 2 bases clipped from V and 1 base from J, the junction kept 7 bases outside the gene matches. CDR1 and CDR2 (germline): SGHVS, FNYEAQ. The CDR3 extends over 18 amino acids.